A single sample gave rise to the 18 T cell receptor beta chains below, sequenced in a study of T cell repertoires in cytomegalovirus infection. These receptors are not linked to any known antigen. TCRdb recomputed calls from the reads with MiXCR, one row per CDR3 protein. This sample has approximately 81,000 distinct CDR3 sequences; around 25% occur once, and the top ten carry 50%. Material: CD8+ T cells from cultured PBMCs, obtained from culture after CMV antigen stimulation. The receptors shown here come from a human donor in good health (CMV status not recorded). Some clones in this sample may be carry-over from other donors' samples.

V is TRBV5-5 and J is TRBJ2-2; D is undetermined. The CDR3 is 13 residues long. Germline CDR1 is SGHKS and CDR2 is YYEKEE (reference sequence). The ends were cut back, 0 bases at V and 7 bases at J, with 7 bases in the middle. The DNA of the CDR3 is TGTGCCAGCAGCTTGGATGTATACGGGGAGCTGTTTTTT. This gives the protein CASSLDVYGELFF.

This clonotype was seen a few times. Written as DNA, the CDR3 is TGTGCCAGCAGTTACGGGCAGGGCAATGAGCAGTTCTTC. The encoded protein is CASSYGQGNEQFF. The rearrangement links TRBV6-1 to TRBJ2-1; a possible D gene is TRBD1 (5 bases). CDR1 MNHNS and CDR2 SASEGT come from the germline V gene. Trimming left V 5 bases short and J 6 bases short, with 11 bases between. The CDR3 extends over 13 amino acids.

The chain links TRBV19 to TRBJ2-7; D remains ambiguous. The V gene lost 3 bases and the J gene lost 4 bases, with 7 bases spanning the gap. The germline gives CDR1 LNHDA, CDR2 SQIVND (reference sequence). The CDR3 runs to 12 residues. CDR3 residues: CASSIVGYEQYF. The CDR3 coding sequence is TGTGCCAGTAGTATTGTGGGGTACGAGCAGTACTTC.

In this sample, this clonotype turned up a few times. The genes are TRBV11-3 and TRBJ2-2; D gene unclear. Germline V gene lookup returns CDR1 SGHNT and CDR2 YENEEA. This CDR3 comprises 13 residues. The V and J ends lost 1 base and 5 bases respectively, with 5 bases between them. CDR3: CASSLAGTGELFF. The CDR3 DNA reads TGTGCCAGCAGCTTAGCGGGTACCGGGGAGCTGTTTTTT.

The chain recombines TRBV13 with TRBJ2-3, with TRBD1 identical over 8 bases. The CDR3 covers 15 residues. The germline gives CDR1 PRHDT, CDR2 FYEKMQ (reference sequence). V shed 2 bases, J shed 5 bases, and the junction held 6 bases outside the gene matches. The CDR3 nucleotides read TGTGCCAGCAGCTTACGGGGACAGGCGGTAGATACGCAGTATTTT. Amino acid sequence: CASSLRGQAVDTQYF.

This rearrangement joins TRBV24-1 to TRBJ1-1; no firm D call. This CDR3 is 14 amino acids long. The V and J ends lost 9 bases and 3 bases respectively, with 16 bases between them. Germline V gives CDR1 KGHDR, CDR2 SFDVKD. CDR3 sequence reads: CATRPHGRDTEAFF. The DNA for the CDR3 is TGTGCCACCCGCCCTCACGGGAGGGACACTGAAGCTTTCTTT.

In this sample, this clonotype turned up a few times. The chain links TRBV19 to TRBJ2-2; 9 bases agree with TRBD1. Germline V gene data show CDR1 as LNHDA and CDR2 as SQIVND (reference sequence). This CDR3 has 18 residues. Trimming at V came to 0 bases and at J to 5 bases, leaving 10 bases not matched to a gene. Written as DNA, the CDR3 is TGTGCCAGTAGTATAGACAGGGGACAGGGCTCGGAGACCGGGGAGCTGTTTTTT. Translated: CASSIDRGQGSETGELFF.

This clonotype showed up many times. This chain connects TRBV7-9 to TRBJ2-1; 11 nucleotides agree with TRBD2. The CDR3 is made up of 16 amino acids. V was clipped by 0 bases and J by 12 bases; unmatched bases: 10. Germline CDR1 is SEHNR and CDR2 is FQNEAQ (reference sequence). The CDR3: CASSLAELGTSGGQFF. CDR3 nucleotides: TGTGCCAGCAGCTTAGCCGAACTCGGGACTAGCGGTGGGCAGTTCTTC.

The chain recombines TRBV6-6 with TRBJ2-7, with 14 bases lining up with TRBD2. Trimming removed 6 bases from V and 3 bases from J; junction bases left unmatched: 16. The CDR3 contains 19 residues. The germline V gene has CDR1 MNHNY and CDR2 SVGAGI (reference sequence). The CDR3 here is CASSPGTSGSPGNLYEQYF. The CDR3 nucleotides are TGTGCCAGCAGCCCCGGGACTAGCGGGAGCCCGGGAAACCTCTACGAGCAGTACTTC.

This chain links TRBV29-1 with TRBJ1-2, with a possible D match to TRBD1 (6 bases). V shed 8 bases and J shed 7 bases, with 20 bases lying between them. The germline V gene has CDR1 SQVTM and CDR2 ANQGSEA. The CDR3 spans 13 residues. The CDR3 DNA is TGCAGCTCAAAAGGGGGGGGATCCAGTGGCTACACCTTC. It yields the protein CSSKGGGSSGYTF.

The chain employs TRBV2 and TRBJ1-6, with 9 bases aligning to TRBD1. J gave up 7 bases and V 7 bases, and 8 bases lay outside the gene matches. CDR3 length: 15 amino acids. The germline CDR1 and CDR2 sequences are SNHLY and FYNNEI. CDR3 loop: CASTLWTGENSPLHF. CDR3 nucleotide sequence: TGTGCCAGCACCCTATGGACAGGGGAGAATTCACCCCTCCACTTT. The full variable domain, in which reference TRBV2 and TRBJ1-6 provide the parts outside the CDR3, is EPEVTQTPSHQVTQMGQEVILRCVPISNHLYFYWYRQILGQKVEFLVSFYNNEISEKSEIFDDQFSVERPDGSNFTLKIRSTKLEDSAMYFCASTLWTGENSPLHFGNGTRLTVT.

The V and J genes are TRBV15 and TRBJ2-7; TRBD1 matches at 7 bases. Germline trimming cut 2 bases from V and 0 bases from J; bases unmatched to any gene: 7. From germline, CDR1 is LNHNV and CDR2 YYDKDF (reference sequence). CDR3 length: 16 amino acids. This CDR3 reads CATSRTQGFSSYEQYF. CDR3 nucleotides: TGTGCCACCAGCAGAACACAGGGGTTTAGCTCCTACGAGCAGTACTTC.

This clonotype was found many times. The V call is TRBV5-6, the J call TRBJ2-3; TRBD2 aligns across 13 bases. Germline V gene sequence: CDR1 SGHDT, CDR2 YYEEEE. CDR3 length: 15 residues. V trimming: 2 bases; J trimming: 4 bases; junction bases outside the gene matches: 1. CDR3 residues: CASSFGTSGADTQYF. Written as DNA, the CDR3 is TGTGCCAGCAGCTTCGGGACTAGCGGGGCAGATACGCAGTATTTT.

This clonotype was picked up a small number of times. V usage is TRBV7-9 and J usage is TRBJ2-3; 8 bases line up with TRBD1. CDR3 length equals 16 residues. Per the germline V gene, CDR1 is SEHNR and CDR2 is FQNEAQ (reference sequence). V lost 2 bases, J lost 0 bases, and 4 bases stayed unmatched. In DNA form, the CDR3 reads TGTGCCAGCAGCTTAAGTGGACAGGGAAGCACAGATACGCAGTATTTT. Translating gives CASSLSGQGSTDTQYF. The full variable domain, its missing parts supplied by reference TRBV7-9 and TRBJ2-3, is DTGVSQNPRHKITKRGQNVTFRCDPISEHNRLYWYRQTLGQGPEFLTYFQNEAQLEKSRLLSDRFSAERPKGSFSTLEIQRTEQGDSAMYLCASSLSGQGSTDTQYFGPGTRLTVL.

This clonotype came up many times. The V call is TRBV7-9, the J call TRBJ2-3; the match to TRBD1 covers 8 bases. This CDR3 spans 15 amino acids. The V and J ends lost 1 base and 3 bases, in that order; junction bases with no gene match: 3. Germline assignment: CDR1 SEHNR and CDR2 FQNEAQ (reference sequence). CDR3 protein: CASSLVGTGTDTQYF. The CDR3 DNA reads TGTGCCAGCAGCTTAGTCGGGACAGGTACAGATACGCAGTATTTT.

As to this clonotype: This sequence may be a read error, since a much larger clone differs from it by one base. This chain uses TRBV7-8 with TRBJ2-7; D remains ambiguous. Trimming pared 3 bases from V and 2 bases from J, leaving 8 bases between. This CDR3 contains 13 residues. Germline V gene sequence: CDR1 SGHVS, CDR2 FQNEAQ. The CDR3 DNA reads as TGTGCCAGCAGCTTGAACGGAACCTACGAGCAGTACTTC. It yields the protein CASSLNGTYEQYF.

This clonotype was seen at least ten times. The chain recombines TRBV7-9 with TRBJ2-2, with a tentative D call TRBD2 (6 bases). Germline V gives CDR1 SEHNR, CDR2 FQNEAQ (reference sequence). V was clipped by 5 bases and J by 5 bases, with 21 bases between them. The length of the CDR3 is 17 residues. The CDR3 spells CASSPTSGLSSTGELFF. CDR3 DNA sequence: TGTGCCAGCAGCCCTACGTCGGGACTTAGTTCGACCGGGGAGCTGTTTTTT.

This clonotype was detected many times. The chain employs TRBV12-3 or TRBV12-4 and TRBJ1-2; D remains unclear. This CDR3 is 13 amino acids long. V was clipped by 1 base and J by 3 bases, with 6 bases between them. CDR3 sequence: CASSLGADYGYTF. The CDR3 bases are TGTGCCAGCAGTTTAGGGGCGGACTATGGCTACACCTTC.